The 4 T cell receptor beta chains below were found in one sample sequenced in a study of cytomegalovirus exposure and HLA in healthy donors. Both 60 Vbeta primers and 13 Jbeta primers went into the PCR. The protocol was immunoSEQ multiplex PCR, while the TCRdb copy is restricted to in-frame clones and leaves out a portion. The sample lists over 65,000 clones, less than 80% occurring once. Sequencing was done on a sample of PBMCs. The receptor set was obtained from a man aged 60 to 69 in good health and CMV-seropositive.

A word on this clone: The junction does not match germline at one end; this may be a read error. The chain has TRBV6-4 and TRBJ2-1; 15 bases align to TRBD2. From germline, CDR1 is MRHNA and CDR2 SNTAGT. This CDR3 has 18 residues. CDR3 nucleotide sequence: TGTGCCACCAGTCAAAGACCATTTGGACTAGCGGGGGGGAATGAGCAGTTCTTC. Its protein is CATSQRPFGLAGGNEQFF.

The CDR3 here is CASSLGGGTAVNTQYF. The CDR3 DNA reads as TGTGCCAGCAGCTTGGGTGGGGGGACCGCTGTGAATACGCAGTATTTT. The chain is built from TRBV5-4 and TRBJ2-3; the D gene is possibly TRBD2 (6 bases). Germline loops: CDR1 SGHNT, CDR2 YYREEE (reference sequence). V gave up 0 bases and J gave up 7 bases, with 18 bases separating them. This CDR3 has 16 amino acids.

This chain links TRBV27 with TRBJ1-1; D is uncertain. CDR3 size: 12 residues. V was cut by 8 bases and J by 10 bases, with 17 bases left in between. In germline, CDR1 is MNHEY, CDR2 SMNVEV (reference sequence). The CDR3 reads CASGRTSSTAFF. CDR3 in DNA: TGTGCCAGCGGAAGGACTTCCAGCACAGCTTTCTTT.

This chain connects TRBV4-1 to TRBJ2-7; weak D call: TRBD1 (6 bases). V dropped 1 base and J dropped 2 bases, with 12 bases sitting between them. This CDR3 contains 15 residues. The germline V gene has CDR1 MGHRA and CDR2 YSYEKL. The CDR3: CASSQGGTGPYEQYF. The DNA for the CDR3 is TGCGCCAGCAGCCAAGGAGGAACAGGGCCCTACGAGCAGTACTTC.